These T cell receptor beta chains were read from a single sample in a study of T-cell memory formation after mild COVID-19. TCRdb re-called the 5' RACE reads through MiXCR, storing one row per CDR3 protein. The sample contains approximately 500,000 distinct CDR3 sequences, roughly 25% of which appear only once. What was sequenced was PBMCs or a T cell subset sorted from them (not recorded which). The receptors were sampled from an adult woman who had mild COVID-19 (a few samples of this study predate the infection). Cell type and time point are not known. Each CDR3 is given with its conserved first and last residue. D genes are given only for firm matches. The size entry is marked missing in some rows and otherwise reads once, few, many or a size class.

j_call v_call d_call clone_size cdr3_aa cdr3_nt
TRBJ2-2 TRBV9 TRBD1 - CASRRQGAAGGELFF TGTGCCAGCAGAAGACAGGGGGCGGCAGGCGGGGAGCTGTTTTTT
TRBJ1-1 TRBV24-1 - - CATSDLGGPFTEAFF TGTGCCACCAGTGACTTGGGGGGCCCATTCACTGAAGCTTTCTTT
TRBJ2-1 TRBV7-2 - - CASSLVRNSYNEQFF TGTGCCAGCAGCTTAGTTCGGAACTCCTACAATGAGCAGTTCTTC
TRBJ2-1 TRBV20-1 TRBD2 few CSATGLGRYNEQFF TGCAGTGCCACGGGACTAGGCCGGTACAATGAGCAGTTCTTC
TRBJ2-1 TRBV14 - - CASSRPRSLNEQFF TGTGCCAGCAGCCGCCCACGCAGTCTCAATGAGCAGTTCTTC
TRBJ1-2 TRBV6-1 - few CASSEGRQIYRGYTF TGTGCCAGCAGTGAAGGTCGCCAAATTTATCGCGGCTACACCTTC
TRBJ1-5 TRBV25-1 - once CASSEWGAGHQPQHF TGTGCCAGCAGTGAATGGGGAGCTGGTCATCAGCCCCAGCATTTT
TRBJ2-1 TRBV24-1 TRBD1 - CATSDPLGTVYNEQFF TGTGCCACCAGTGATCCATTGGGGACAGTTTACAATGAGCAGTTCTTC
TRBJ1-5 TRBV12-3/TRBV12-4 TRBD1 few CASRQGNVNQPQHF TGTGCCAGCAGACAGGGGAACGTGAATCAGCCCCAGCATTTT
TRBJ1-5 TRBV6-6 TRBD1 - CASTVTGEGSNQPQHF TGTGCCAGCACAGTGACAGGGGAAGGGAGCAATCAGCCCCAGCATTTT
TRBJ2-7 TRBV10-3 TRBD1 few CAISGTTGGGEQYF TGTGCCATCAGCGGAACTACAGGGGGCGGAGAGCAGTACTTC
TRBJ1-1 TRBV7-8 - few CASTPGSWNTEAFF TGTGCCAGCACCCCGGGATCTTGGAACACTGAAGCTTTCTTT
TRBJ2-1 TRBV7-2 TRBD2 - CASTGGGGSSYNEQFF TGTGCCAGCACGGGGGGGGGCGGTAGCTCCTACAATGAGCAGTTCTTC
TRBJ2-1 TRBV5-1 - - CASSWGLTEQFF TGCGCCAGCAGCTGGGGTCTGACGGAGCAGTTCTTC
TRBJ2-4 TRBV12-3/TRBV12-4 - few CASSQKLAKNIQYF TGTGCCAGCAGTCAAAAATTAGCCAAAAACATTCAGTACTTC
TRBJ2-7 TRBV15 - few CATSRVPGTSEYEQYF TGTGCCACCAGCAGAGTTCCGGGGACATCTGAATACGAGCAGTACTTC
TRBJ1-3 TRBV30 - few CAWKMGNTIYF TGTGCCTGGAAGATGGGAAACACCATATATTTT
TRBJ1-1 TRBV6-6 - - CASRKGYRALNTEAFF TGTGCCAGCAGAAAGGGGTACAGGGCCTTGAACACTGAAGCTTTCTTT
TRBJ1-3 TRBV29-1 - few CSVESVDTIYF TGCAGCGTTGAATCCGTCGACACCATATATTTT
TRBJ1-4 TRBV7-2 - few CASSLVRVEKLFF TGTGCCAGCAGCTTAGTTCGCGTTGAAAAACTGTTTTTT
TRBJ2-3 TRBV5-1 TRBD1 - CASSSRTGTDTKYF TGCGCCAGCAGCTCACGGACAGGGACAGATACGAAGTATTTT
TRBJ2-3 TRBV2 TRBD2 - CASSEGASGSTDTQYF TGTGCCAGCAGTGAAGGGGCTAGCGGGAGCACAGATACGCAGTATTTT
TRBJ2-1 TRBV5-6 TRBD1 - CASSFRQGARDEQFF TGTGCCAGCAGCTTCCGACAGGGGGCGCGGGATGAGCAGTTCTTC
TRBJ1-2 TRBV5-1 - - CASSQREGSGPGGGYTF TGCGCCAGCAGCCAGAGAGAGGGGTCAGGCCCCGGGGGAGGCTACACCTTC
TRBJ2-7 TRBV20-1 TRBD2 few CSASSTSGDYEQYF TGCAGTGCTAGTTCAACTAGCGGGGACTACGAGCAGTACTTC
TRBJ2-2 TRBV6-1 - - CASSVEDFTGELFF TGTGCCAGCAGTGTCGAAGACTTCACCGGGGAGCTGTTTTTT
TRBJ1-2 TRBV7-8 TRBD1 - CASSLAGQGVYGYTF TGTGCCAGCAGCTTAGCGGGACAGGGAGTCTATGGCTACACCTTC
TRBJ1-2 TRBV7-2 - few CASSLGRTNYGYTF TGTGCCAGCAGCCTGGGACGGACTAACTATGGCTACACCTTC
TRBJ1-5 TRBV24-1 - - CATSNRGPNQPQHF TGTGCCACCAGTAACCGGGGTCCGAATCAGCCCCAGCATTTT
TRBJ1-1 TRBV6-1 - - CASLIGARGTEAFF TGTGCCAGCCTTATTGGGGCCCGCGGGACTGAAGCTTTCTTT
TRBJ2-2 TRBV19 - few CASSTYEHTGELFF TGTGCCAGTAGTACCTACGAACACACCGGGGAGCTGTTTTTT
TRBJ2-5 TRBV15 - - CATSPLYEETQYF TGTGCCACCAGCCCGCTATATGAGGAGACCCAGTACTTC
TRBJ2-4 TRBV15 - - CATSRETLDGELAKNIQYF TGTGCCACCAGCAGAGAGACCCTCGACGGGGAGCTAGCCAAAAACATTCAGTACTTC
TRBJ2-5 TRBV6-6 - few CATGVVIPGKETQYF TGTGCCACGGGGGTGGTCATTCCAGGAAAAGAGACCCAGTACTTC
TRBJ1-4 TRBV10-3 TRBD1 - CAISARQGGGEKLFF TGTGCCATCAGTGCCAGACAGGGAGGCGGTGAAAAACTGTTTTTT
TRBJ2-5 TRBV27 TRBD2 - CASSPRTSAIQETQYF TGTGCCAGCAGTCCGCGGACTAGCGCGATACAAGAGACCCAGTACTTC
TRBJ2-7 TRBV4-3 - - CASSQDRVRGYEQYF TGCGCCAGCAGCCAAGATCGAGTCAGGGGCTACGAGCAGTACTTC
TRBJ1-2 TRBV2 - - CASSGPGRWGDNYGYTF TGTGCCAGCAGTGGTCCCGGACGGTGGGGTGATAACTATGGCTACACCTTC
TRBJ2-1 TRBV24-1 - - CATSERNNEQFF TGTGCCACCAGTGAAAGGAACAATGAGCAGTTCTTC
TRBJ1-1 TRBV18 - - CASSPPWALGVTEAFF TGTGCCAGCTCACCACCGTGGGCCCTTGGTGTCACTGAAGCTTTCTTT
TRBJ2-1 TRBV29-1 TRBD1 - CSEGQLSYNEQFF TGCAGTGAGGGACAGCTCTCCTACAATGAGCAGTTCTTC
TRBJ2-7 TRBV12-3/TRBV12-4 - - CASSFQVFAYEQYF TGTGCCAGCAGTTTCCAGGTGTTTGCCTACGAGCAGTACTTC
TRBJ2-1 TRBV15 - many CATSREPPFLLAGRNEQFF TGTGCCACCAGCAGAGAACCCCCGTTTTTACTCGCGGGACGCAATGAGCAGTTCTTC
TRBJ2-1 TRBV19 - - CASSILAYNEQFF TGTGCCAGTAGTATACTAGCCTACAATGAGCAGTTCTTC
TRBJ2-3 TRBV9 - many CASSPWTLQSTDTQYF TGTGCCAGCAGCCCGTGGACTCTACAGAGCACAGATACGCAGTATTTT
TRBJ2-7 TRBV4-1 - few CASSQGPGTASYEQYF TGCGCCAGCAGCCAGGGCCCCGGGACCGCCTCCTACGAGCAGTACTTC
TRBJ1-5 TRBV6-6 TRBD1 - CASSYSARGSNQPQHF TGTGCCAGCAGTTACTCAGCCAGGGGGAGCAATCAGCCCCAGCATTTT
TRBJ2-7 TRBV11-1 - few CASSFRHEEQYF TGTGCCAGCAGCTTCCGACACGAAGAGCAGTACTTC
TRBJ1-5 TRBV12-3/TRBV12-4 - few CASSLGRDRGNQPQHF TGTGCCAGCAGTTTAGGGAGGGATCGTGGCAATCAGCCCCAGCATTTT
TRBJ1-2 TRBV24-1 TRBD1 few CATSDRRQGGIYGYTF TGTGCCACCAGTGACCGACGCCAGGGGGGGATCTATGGCTACACCTTC
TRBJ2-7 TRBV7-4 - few CASSSHPPSYEQYF TGTGCCAGCAGCTCGCACCCTCCCTCCTACGAGCAGTACTTC
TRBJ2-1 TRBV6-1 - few CASSARTHNEQFF TGTGCCAGCAGTGCCCGGACCCACAATGAGCAGTTCTTC
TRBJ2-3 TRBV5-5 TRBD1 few CASSLVDRYSDTQYF TGTGCCAGCAGCTTGGTGGACAGGTATTCGGATACGCAGTATTTT
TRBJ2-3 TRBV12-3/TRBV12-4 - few CASIYRGHTDTQYF TGTGCCAGCATCTACCGAGGCCACACAGATACGCAGTATTTT
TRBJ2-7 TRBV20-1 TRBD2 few CSARAGTSGTYEQYF TGCAGTGCTAGAGCGGGGACTAGCGGGACCTACGAGCAGTACTTC
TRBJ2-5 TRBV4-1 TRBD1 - CASSQDTGQKRGTQYF TGCGCCAGCAGCCAAGACACGGGACAGAAGCGAGGGACCCAGTACTTC
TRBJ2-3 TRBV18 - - CASRQHGTDTQYF TGTGCCAGCCGACAGCACGGCACAGATACGCAGTATTTT